These 17 T cell receptor beta chains were all obtained from the same sample, sequenced in a study of blood T cell repertoires in COVID-19. The table came from immunoSEQ multiplex PCR; TCRdb's copy has only in-frame clones and leaves some out. Found here are 140,000 to 150,000 clones, about 87% of them singletons; the top ten hold roughly 1.6%. Specimen: peripheral blood. The receptors were gathered from a woman aged 45 to 65 with acute or convalescent COVID-19.

The gene calls are TRBV7-9 and TRBJ1-6, with D perhaps TRBD1 (6 bases). Trimming took off 3 bases at V and 7 bases at J, with 10 bases between the two ends. Per germline, CDR1 SEHNR and CDR2 FQNEAQ (reference sequence). The CDR3 has 14 residues. In DNA form, the CDR3 reads TGTGCCAGCAGCTTTGGGGACAAAAATTCACCCCTCCACTTT. Residues: CASSFGDKNSPLHF.

The chain uses TRBV7-6 and TRBJ1-4; 7 bases agree with TRBD1. The germline V gene encodes CDR1 SGHVS and CDR2 FNYEAQ. Germline trimming cut 5 bases from V and 12 bases from J; bases unmatched to any gene: 9. The CDR3 contains 13 residues. CDR3 sequence (DNA): TGTGCCAGCAGCCGCCAGGGGGTTGTAGAACTGTTTTTT. Amino acid sequence: CASSRQGVVELFF.

This chain joins TRBV5-8 and TRBJ1-5; tentative D call: TRBD1 (5 bases). This CDR3 comprises 15 residues. V lost 3 bases and J lost 0, with 10 bases in between. Germline assignment: CDR1 SGHTS and CDR2 YDEGEE. As DNA, the CDR3 is TGTGCCAGCAGCTATACAGGTTATAGCAATCAGCCCCAGCATTTT. Protein: CASSYTGYSNQPQHF.

The rearrangement uses TRBV7-8 and TRBJ2-1; the D is unclear. Germline CDR1 and CDR2: SGHVS and FQNEAQ. This CDR3 is 15 amino acids long. Trimming took off 3 bases at V and 0 bases at J, with 9 bases between the two ends. The CDR3 here is CASSFSSSSYNEQFF. As DNA, the CDR3 is TGTGCCAGCAGCTTTTCCTCCAGCTCCTACAATGAGCAGTTCTTC.

J is TRBJ1-5 and V is TRBV9; D call uncertain. The V end lost 0 bases, the J end lost 8 bases, and 9 bases lay between the germline ends. CDR1 is SGDLS, CDR2 YYNGEE, per germline. The CDR3 covers 13 residues. DNA for the CDR3: TGTGCCAGCAGCGTAGGGGCTGGCGAGCCCCAGCATTTT. Translating it yields CASSVGAGEPQHF.

The rearrangement joins TRBV12-5 to TRBJ2-1; 9 bases map to TRBD1. The CDR3 runs 14 residues. The germline V gene encodes CDR1 LGHNT and CDR2 FRNRAP. The V and J ends lost 5 bases and 8 bases, in that order; junction bases with no gene match: 7. CDR3 DNA sequence: TGTGCTAGTGGTAAAGGACAGGGGCTCGATGAGCAGTTCTTC. The encoded protein is CASGKGQGLDEQFF.

The V gene is TRBV5-1, the J gene TRBJ1-1; D not certain. V lost 1 base and J lost 0, with 7 bases in between. CDR1 is SGHRS and CDR2 is YFSETQ in the germline V gene. This CDR3 comprises 14 residues. This chain's CDR3 is CASSLFQVNTEAFF. CDR3 nucleotides: TGCGCCAGCAGCTTGTTCCAGGTGAACACTGAAGCTTTCTTT.

In nucleotides, the CDR3 is TGTGCCAGCAGCCCTTCGACTAGCGGATACCGGGCAGATACGCAGTATTTT. Its protein is CASSPSTSGYRADTQYF. The chain has TRBV3-1 (or the pseudogene TRBV3-2) and TRBJ2-3; TRBD2 matches 9 bases. V lost 4 bases and J lost 4; bases outside the gene matches: 12. There are 17 residues in the CDR3. CDR1 is LGHDT, CDR2 YNNKEL, per germline (reference sequence).

This clone was seen only a few times. This rearrangement joins TRBV18 to TRBJ1-1; D remains ambiguous. V lost 2 bases, J lost 7 bases, and 14 bases lay in between. Per the germline V gene, CDR1 is KGHSH and CDR2 is LQKENI. The CDR3 runs 14 residues. CDR3 residues: CASSPLMIGSEAFF. The CDR3 DNA sequence: TGTGCCAGCTCACCATTAATGATAGGGAGTGAAGCTTTCTTT.

This chain uses TRBV7-9 with TRBJ1-6; perhaps TRBD1 as D (5 bases). The CDR3 covers 14 residues. Trimming removed 0 bases from V and 7 bases from J, with 7 bases in between. Germline values: CDR1 SEHNR, CDR2 FQNEAQ (reference sequence). The CDR3 reads CASSLASGNSPLHF. The CDR3 bases are TGTGCCAGCAGCTTAGCCTCAGGGAATTCACCCCTCCACTTT. Filled out from reference TRBV7-9 and TRBJ1-6, the complete variable domain reads DTGVSQNPRHKITKRGQNVTFRCDPISEHNRLYWYRQTLGQGPEFLTYFQNEAQLEKSRLLSDRFSAERPKGSFSTLEIQRTEQGDSAMYLCASSLASGNSPLHFGNGTRLTVT.

As to this clone: Other DNA sequences within the sample encode an identical CDR3. The V gene is TRBV6-1, the J gene TRBJ1-6; D might be TRBD1 (5 bases). The CDR3 totals 17 residues. V gave up 1 base and J gave up 0 bases, with 10 bases separating them. In germline, CDR1 is MNHNS, CDR2 SASEGT. CDR3 DNA sequence: TGTGCCAGCAGTGAAGTGGGGGGTAGCTCCTATAATTCACCCCTCCACTTT. Its protein product is CASSEVGGSSYNSPLHF.

The CDR3 region is CASSSGTGIPRNGYTF. The CDR3 DNA sequence: TGTGCCAGCAGCTCCGGAACAGGGATACCTCGGAATGGCTACACCTTC. The V call is TRBV7-3, the J call TRBJ1-2, with a possible D match to TRBD1 (6 bases). CDR3 length: 16 residues. Deletions cut 4 bases from V and 6 bases from J, with 21 bases between. Germline V gives CDR1 SGHTA, CDR2 FQGTGA.

The chain is built from TRBV28 and TRBJ2-7, with D maybe TRBD2 (5 bases). Trimming took off 2 bases at V and 2 bases at J, with 19 bases between the two ends. This CDR3 has 17 amino acids. The germline gives CDR1 MDHEN, CDR2 SYDVKM. The CDR3 DNA reads as TGTGCCAGCAGTTTAGGAGGTGGCGGCCCTAGACCCTACGAGCAGTACTTC. It translates to CASSLGGGGPRPYEQYF.

The V gene is TRBV2, the J gene TRBJ1-3; weak D call: TRBD1 (6 bases). This CDR3 comprises 16 residues. Germline V gene lookup returns CDR1 SNHLY and CDR2 FYNNEI. V lost 4 bases to trimming and J lost 2 bases, with 15 bases between them. The CDR3 bases are TGTGCCAGCAGTGCCCGTATAGGGGGAACTGGAAACACCATATATTTT. Translation gives CASSARIGGTGNTIYF.

The chain is built from TRBV25-1 and TRBJ1-5; 9 nucleotides line up with TRBD1. CDR1 and CDR2 from the germline V gene are MGHDK and SYGVNS. V lost 2 bases to trimming and J lost 0 bases; unmatched junction nucleotides: 8. CDR3 size: 18 residues. CDR3 sequence (DNA): TGTGCCAGCAGTGAACAAGGACAGGGGTACAATAGCAATCAGCCCCAGCATTTT. Its translation: CASSEQGQGYNSNQPQHF.

V gene TRBV20-1 combines with J gene TRBJ1-4; D not certain. The CDR3 spans 13 residues. Germline assignment: CDR1 DFQATT and CDR2 SNEGSKA (reference sequence). The V and J ends lost 3 bases and 0 bases respectively, with 5 bases between them. CDR3 residues: CSASVSTNEKLFF. In DNA form, the CDR3 reads TGCAGTGCTAGTGTATCAACTAATGAAAAACTGTTTTTT.

This clone was observed once. This rearrangement joins TRBV7-9 to TRBJ1-5; D ambiguous. Germline CDR1 is SEHNR and CDR2 is FQNEAQ (reference sequence). There are 12 residues in the CDR3. The V end was cut by 7 bases, the J end by 5 bases, with 9 bases between. The CDR3 DNA sequence: TGTGCCAGCACCTACGGGGATCAGCCCCAGCATTTT. This translates into CASTYGDQPQHF. The whole variable domain, filled in from reference TRBV7-9 and TRBJ1-5, reads DTGVSQNPRHKITKRGQNVTFRCDPISEHNRLYWYRQTLGQGPEFLTYFQNEAQLEKSRLLSDRFSAERPKGSFSTLEIQRTEQGDSAMYLCASTYGDQPQHFGDGTRLSIL.